Listed here are 31 T cell receptor beta chains from one sample, sequenced in a study of blood T cell repertoires in COVID-19. Here immunoSEQ multiplex PCR was the method, and the copy in TCRdb shows in-frame clones only, minus some. The sample carries 300,000 to 350,000 clones, around 89% recorded once. Source material: peripheral blood. Receptors were obtained from a woman aged 30 to 39 with COVID-19, enrolled during active disease.

This clone was observed a single time. V and J are TRBV5-4 and TRBJ2-3; 7 bases fit TRBD1. CDR3 size: 15 residues. Unmatched junction bases numbered 8, after V lost 3 bases and J lost 4 bases. Germline V gene data show CDR1 as SGHNT and CDR2 as YYREEE (reference sequence). Written as DNA, the CDR3 is TGTGCCAGCAGCTCACAGACAGGGTCTGCAGATACGCAGTATTTT. As protein: CASSSQTGSADTQYF.

This chain uses TRBV2 with TRBJ1-2; no clear D gene. With 0 bases removed from V and 4 bases from J, the gap between germline ends came to 9 bases. Germline assignment: CDR1 SNHLY and CDR2 FYNNEI. The CDR3 is made up of 14 amino acids. The CDR3 is CASSEAHNSYGYTF. Here the CDR3 DNA reads TGTGCCAGCAGTGAAGCGCACAACAGCTATGGCTACACCTTC.

CDR3 bases: TGTGCCAGCACTAGCGGGCTCTCCGATGAGCAGTTCTTC. The encoded protein is CASTSGLSDEQFF. V usage is TRBV2 and J usage is TRBJ2-1; 8 positions agree with TRBD2. Trimming at V came to 7 bases and at J to 8 bases, leaving 7 bases not matched to a gene. The CDR3 consists of 13 residues. Germline assignment: CDR1 SNHLY and CDR2 FYNNEI.

V gene TRBV7-6 combines with J gene TRBJ1-4; tentatively, D is TRBD1 (5 bases). The CDR3 length is 15 residues. Per germline, CDR1 SGHVS and CDR2 FNYEAQ. V dropped 6 bases and J dropped 7 bases, with 18 bases sitting between them. This chain's CDR3 is CASSFDRDSGEKLFF. In DNA, the CDR3 is TGTGCCAGCAGTTTCGACCGGGACTCGGGTGAAAAACTGTTTTTT.

The V call is TRBV27, the J call TRBJ1-6; possible D gene TRBD1, 5 bases. This CDR3 has 15 amino acids. Trimming removed 3 bases from V and 8 bases from J, with 14 bases in between. Germline V gene data show CDR1 as MNHEY and CDR2 as SMNVEV (reference sequence). CDR3 bases: TGTGCCAGCAGTTTTACCGGGGGTTCGGATTCACCCCTCCACTTT. Its translation: CASSFTGGSDSPLHF.

The chain employs TRBV5-6 and TRBJ1-2, with TRBD1 as a possible D gene (6 bases). The V end was cut by 3 bases, the J end by 2 bases, with 11 bases between. This CDR3 is 14 amino acids long. CDR1 SGHDT and CDR2 YYEEEE come from the germline V gene. The CDR3 DNA follows: TGTGCCAGCAGCTACTACGACAGGAACTATGGCTACACCTTC. Translation: CASSYYDRNYGYTF.

The V and J genes are TRBV6-5 and TRBJ1-6; 8 nucleotides align to TRBD1. Germline V lookup: CDR1 MNHEY, CDR2 SVGAGI. V was pared by 7 bases and J by 6 bases, with 2 bases of the junction left unmatched. There are 13 residues in the CDR3. Here the CDR3 reads CASTGQANSPLHF. DNA of the CDR3: TGTGCCAGCACGGGACAGGCTAATTCACCCCTCCACTTT.

DNA of the CDR3: TGCAGTGCTAGGGAGAGGGCTGAAGCTTTCTTT. Translation: CSARERAEAFF. This rearrangement joins TRBV20-1 to TRBJ1-1; no definite D call. Germline CDR1 and CDR2: DFQATT and SNEGSKA (reference sequence). Trimming removed 3 bases at V and 6 bases at J, with 8 bases between. The CDR3 has 11 residues.

This clone has just one count. The chain combines TRBV6-5 with TRBJ2-7; possible D gene TRBD2, 6 bases. V was clipped by 5 bases and J by 3 bases, with 11 bases between them. The CDR3 has 13 amino acids. The V gene's germline CDR1 is MNHEY and CDR2 SVGAGI. CDR3 protein: CASSPGLNYEQYV. In nucleotides, the CDR3 is TGTGCCAGCAGTCCGGGACTTAACTACGAGCAGTACGTC.

The chain employs TRBV5-6 and TRBJ2-4; D is unclear. V dropped 3 bases and J dropped 1 base, with 2 bases sitting between them. The CDR3 runs 12 residues. Germline lookup yields CDR1 SGHDT and CDR2 YYEEEE. CDR3 coding DNA: TGTGCCAGCAGCTCTGCCAAAAACATTCAGTACTTC. The encoded protein is CASSSAKNIQYF.

This chain uses TRBV7-3 with TRBJ1-2, with 7 bases matching TRBD1. Losses at the gene ends were 5 bases for V and 4 bases for J; bases not matched to a gene: 7. Germline CDR1 SGHTA, CDR2 FQGTGA. There are 14 residues in the CDR3. CDR3 nucleotides: TGTGCCAGCAGCCCCTCGGACAGGTTCTATGGCTACACCTTC. It is translated as CASSPSDRFYGYTF.

J is TRBJ1-4 and V is TRBV3-1 (or the pseudogene TRBV3-2), with TRBD1 matching 11 bases. The CDR3 spans 15 residues. In germline, CDR1 is LGHDT, CDR2 YNNKEL (reference sequence). J lost 7 bases, V lost 0 bases, and 1 base had no gene match. DNA of the CDR3: TGTGCCAGCAGCCAAGATGGGACAGGGGGTGAAAAACTGTTTTTT. Amino acid sequence: CASSQDGTGGEKLFF.

The CDR3 DNA follows: TGTGCCAGCAGCCCGGGGACTAGCGGGGGCTACAATGAGCAGTTCTTC. It yields the protein CASSPGTSGGYNEQFF. V is TRBV5-4 and J is TRBJ2-1, with TRBD2 identical over 14 bases. V lost 4 bases to trimming and J lost 3 bases; unmatched junction nucleotides: 3. Germline assignment: CDR1 SGHNT and CDR2 YYREEE (reference sequence). CDR3 size: 16 residues.

The gene calls are TRBV28 and TRBJ1-1; 9 bases line up with TRBD1. The V and J ends lost 5 bases and 4 bases, in that order; junction bases with no gene match: 8. This CDR3 comprises 15 residues. CDR1 and CDR2 from the germline V gene are MDHEN and SYDVKM. CDR3 amino acids: CASSPQDRGVTEAFF. In DNA form, the CDR3 reads TGTGCCAGCAGTCCCCAGGACAGGGGAGTCACTGAAGCTTTCTTT. Drawing the rest from reference TRBV28 and TRBJ1-1, the complete variable domain is DVKVTQSSRYLVKRTGEKVFLECVQDMDHENMFWYRQDPGLGLRLIYFSYDVKMKEKGDIPEGYSVSREKKERFSLILESASTNQTSMYLCASSPQDRGVTEAFFGQGTRLTVV.

V and J are TRBV25-1 and TRBJ2-5; a weak D match, TRBD1 (5 bases). Germline V gene sequence: CDR1 MGHDK, CDR2 SYGVNS. There are 11 residues in the CDR3. Trimming cost V 2 bases and J 9 bases, with 7 bases left between them. The CDR3 DNA reads as TGTGCCAGCAGTGAAGAAGGGGCCCAGTACTTC. Encoded protein: CASSEEGAQYF.

The gene calls are TRBV5-1 and TRBJ1-2; tentative D call: TRBD1 (5 bases). This CDR3 is built from 14 residues. V was cut by 0 bases and J by 8 bases, with 14 bases left in between. The germline V gene has CDR1 SGHRS and CDR2 YFSETQ. Written as DNA, the CDR3 is TGCGCCAGCAGCTTGGGAGCAGGGTCAGAAGGCTACACCTTC. Translating gives CASSLGAGSEGYTF. Based on the CDR3 plus reference TRBV5-1 and TRBJ1-2, the full variable domain is KAGVTQTPRYLIKTRGQQVTLSCSPISGHRSVSWYQQTPGQGLQFLFEYFSETQRNKGNFPGRFSGRQFSNSRSEMNVSTLELGDSALYLCASSLGAGSEGYTFGSGTRLTVV.

This clone was counted a single time. The rearrangement uses TRBV18 and TRBJ1-1, with 7 bases lining up with TRBD1. The CDR3 is 14 residues long. Germline CDR1 reads KGHSH; CDR2 reads LQKENI. V dropped 3 bases and J dropped 1; count of bases not matched to a gene: 2. The CDR3 region is CASSPAGGNTEAFF. As DNA, the CDR3 is TGTGCCAGCTCACCGGCAGGGGGGAACACTGAAGCTTTCTTT.

The chain combines TRBV6-6 with TRBJ1-6; 9 bases fit TRBD1. The CDR3 is made up of 15 amino acids. The V gene's germline CDR1 is MNHNY and CDR2 SVGAGI (reference sequence). The trim removed 6 bases at V and 7 bases at J, leaving 7 bases unmatched. CDR3 DNA sequence: TGTGCCAGCAGGCCAACAGGGGGCCAAAATTCACCCCTCCACTTT. Its translation is CASRPTGGQNSPLHF.

This clone was recorded only once. This chain uses TRBV3-1 (or the pseudogene TRBV3-2) with TRBJ2-7; D is unclear. The CDR3 is 12 residues long. V lost 5 bases, J lost 0 bases, and 5 bases lay in between. From germline, CDR1 is LGHDT and CDR2 YNNKEL (reference sequence). The CDR3 here is CASSSSSYEQYF. The CDR3 DNA is TGTGCCAGCAGCTCTAGCTCCTACGAGCAGTACTTC.

The rearrangement joins TRBV10-3 to TRBJ1-6, with TRBD1 identical over 8 bases. The CDR3 runs 14 residues. V lost 6 bases and J lost 7; bases outside the gene matches: 5. From germline, CDR1 is ENHRY and CDR2 SYGVKD. DNA of the CDR3: TGTGCCATCAGATCAAGACAGGGGAATTCACCCCTCCACTTT. It codes for CAIRSRQGNSPLHF.

The chain is built from TRBV6-5 and TRBJ2-5; TRBD2 matches 8 bases. The CDR3 extends over 12 amino acids. In germline, CDR1 is MNHEY, CDR2 SVGAGI. V was clipped by 8 bases and J by 4 bases; unmatched bases: 3. The CDR3, as DNA: TGTGCCAGCCGGGCGGGGGGAGAGACCCAGTACTTC. Protein product: CASRAGGETQYF.

The chain joins TRBV7-9 to TRBJ1-5; 7 nucleotides line up with TRBD1. Germline CDR1 reads SEHNR; CDR2 reads FQNEAQ (reference sequence). V was pared by 4 bases and J by 10 bases, with 4 bases of the junction left unmatched. The CDR3 runs to 12 residues. This CDR3 reads CASSSEGGPQHF. The CDR3, as DNA: TGTGCCAGCAGCTCAGAAGGGGGCCCCCAGCATTTT.

A few counts support this clone. Distinct nucleotide sequences in the sample also encode this CDR3. The chain combines TRBV2 with TRBJ1-6; D unresolved. Germline lookup yields CDR1 SNHLY and CDR2 FYNNEI. With 5 bases removed from V and 7 bases from J, the gap between germline ends came to 6 bases. CDR3 size: 12 residues. In DNA form, the CDR3 reads TGTGCCAGCAGTCCGTTAAATTCACCCCTCCACTTT. It is translated as CASSPLNSPLHF.

This rearrangement joins TRBV7-2 to TRBJ2-3, with D maybe TRBD2 (6 bases). Trimming stripped 7 bases from V and 5 bases from J, with 16 bases between. The CDR3 spans 14 residues. CDR1 and CDR2 from the germline V gene are SGHTA and FQGNSA. The CDR3 protein is CASTPVMGGDTQYF. As DNA, the CDR3 is TGTGCCAGCACCCCCGTTATGGGAGGAGATACGCAGTATTTT.

The chain combines TRBV10-3 with TRBJ2-5; D may be TRBD1 (6 bases). The V end lost 5 bases, the J end lost 4 bases, and 8 bases lay between the germline ends. The germline V gene has CDR1 ENHRY and CDR2 SYGVKD. CDR3 length equals 12 residues. In DNA form, the CDR3 reads TGTGCCATCAGTCGAGGGGGAGAGACCCAGTACTTC. Its translation is CAISRGGETQYF.

The chain employs TRBV28 and TRBJ2-7, with D possibly matching TRBD2 (5 bases). The CDR3 covers 11 residues. The germline CDR1 and CDR2 sequences are MDHEN and SYDVKM. CDR3 DNA sequence: TGTGAACTCGGGGTCTCCTACGAGCAGTACGTC. Its translation: CELGVSYEQYV.

The chain joins TRBV5-4 to TRBJ1-1; D is uncertain. Trimming took off 0 bases at V and 8 bases at J, with 14 bases between the two ends. CDR3 size: 14 residues. The germline V gene has CDR1 SGHNT and CDR2 YYREEE (reference sequence). This CDR3 reads CASSLDRENGEAFF. CDR3 bases: TGTGCCAGCAGCTTGGACCGGGAGAACGGAGAAGCTTTCTTT.

The genes are TRBV7-9 and TRBJ1-1; 7 bases fit TRBD1. Germline CDR1 reads SEHNR; CDR2 reads FQNEAQ (reference sequence). The V gene end was trimmed by 5 bases and the J gene end by 4 bases; junction bases not matched to a gene: 4. The CDR3 runs to 13 residues. This CDR3 is CASSPGTVTEAFF. As DNA, the CDR3 is TGTGCCAGCAGCCCAGGGACAGTCACTGAAGCTTTCTTT.

In the case of this clone: Additional DNA sequences in this sample encode the identical CDR3. The genes are TRBV7-2 and TRBJ2-2; D remains unclear. The CDR3 loop spans 13 amino acids. The V gene lost 0 bases and the J gene lost 4 bases, with 3 bases spanning the gap. Looked up from germline, CDR1 is SGHTA and CDR2 is FQGNSA. The CDR3 sequence: CASSLARTGELFF. CDR3 in DNA: TGTGCCAGCAGCTTAGCGCGCACCGGGGAGCTGTTTTTT.

This chain joins TRBV28 and TRBJ2-7; 15 bases line up with TRBD2. Germline assignment: CDR1 MDHEN and CDR2 SYDVKM. Germline trimming cut 8 bases from V and 7 bases from J; bases unmatched to any gene: 9. The CDR3 spans 15 residues. CDR3 sequence: CASAGTSGGRKEQYV. The CDR3 DNA reads as TGTGCCAGCGCTGGGACTAGCGGGGGGCGAAAAGAGCAGTACGTC.

At least ten counts were recorded for this clone. The rearrangement uses TRBV7-9 and TRBJ1-1; D is undetermined. V was clipped by 1 base and J by 1 base, with 7 bases between them. Per the germline V gene, CDR1 is SEHNR and CDR2 is FQNEAQ (reference sequence). The CDR3 length is 14 residues. The CDR3 DNA reads TGTGCCAGCAGCTTAGGCCAGGCGAACACTGAAGCTTTCTTT. This sequence encodes CASSLGQANTEAFF. The full variable domain, completed using reference TRBV7-9 and TRBJ1-1, is DTGVSQNPRHKITKRGQNVTFRCDPISEHNRLYWYRQTLGQGPEFLTYFQNEAQLEKSRLLSDRFSAERPKGSFSTLEIQRTEQGDSAMYLCASSLGQANTEAFFGQGTRLTVV.